These T cell receptor beta chains were read from a single sample in a study of blood T cell repertoires in COVID-19. This table comes from immunoSEQ multiplex PCR, and its TCRdb copy is limited to in-frame clones, with some not included. The sample includes under 150,000 clones, over 55% of them seen just once. The sequencing sample was made of peripheral blood. The receptors derive from a woman aged 70-85 years with acute or convalescent COVID-19. CDR3s include the opening cysteine and the closing phenylalanine or tryptophan. A D gene is named only where the DNA matches it firmly. Only some rows state a clone size, as once, few, many or a class for expanded clones.

v_call	j_call	clone_size	d_call	cdr3_aa	cdr3_nt
TRBV18	TRBJ2-7	.	.	CASSPPGTPYEQYF	TGTGCCAGCTCACCACCTGGGACTCCCTACGAGCAGTACTTC
TRBV21-1	TRBJ2-7	.	.	CASSKLPRTGALPSSYEQYF	TGTGCCAGCAGCAAACTTCCCCGGACAGGGGCCCTTCCGAGCTCCTACGAGCAGTACTTC
TRBV28	TRBJ2-3	.	TRBD2	CASSFGTSGRAIDTQYF	TGTGCCAGCAGTTTTGGGACTAGCGGGAGGGCGATAGATACGCAGTATTTT
TRBV20-1	TRBJ1-1	.	.	CSAERPERAFF	TGCAGTGCGGAGAGGCCCGAACGAGCTTTCTTT
TRBV19	TRBJ1-5	.	TRBD1	CASSQTGQGVNQPQHF	TGTGCCAGTAGCCAGACGGGACAGGGGGTCAACCAGCCCCAGCATTTT
TRBV5-7	TRBJ2-7	few	.	CASSPRQLSYEQYF	TGTGCCAGCAGCCCGCGGCAGCTCTCCTACGAGCAGTACTTC
TRBV7-8	TRBJ2-1	.	.	CASSLSRYRDNEQFF	TGTGCCAGCAGCTTATCCCGTTATCGGGACAATGAGCAGTTCTTC
TRBV10-2	TRBJ2-1	few	TRBD2	CASSERLAGGNEQFF	TGCGCCAGCAGTGAGCGGCTAGCGGGAGGAAATGAGCAGTTCTTC
TRBV30	TRBJ2-5	.	.	CAWSVGGDETQYF	TGTGCCTGGAGTGTAGGGGGTGATGAGACCCAGTACTTC
TRBV6-2/TRBV6-3	TRBJ1-1	.	TRBD1	CASSDPRDRVTEAFF	TGTGCCAGCAGTGATCCCCGGGACAGGGTAACTGAAGCTTTCTTT
TRBV20-1	TRBJ1-2	.	.	CSAWAGQGYTF	TGCAGTGCGTGGGCAGGCCAGGGCTACACCTTC
TRBV10-2	TRBJ2-4	few	.	CASSETGLAKNIQYF	TGCGCCAGCAGTGAGACCGGACTAGCCAAAAACATTCAGTACTTC
TRBV7-2	TRBJ1-3	.	TRBD1	CASSRDRGPGNTIYF	TGTGCCAGCAGCCGGGACAGGGGTCCTGGAAACACCATATATTTT
TRBV19	TRBJ2-3	.	TRBD2	CASSLTSGVRDTQYF	TGTGCCAGTTCCTTGACTAGCGGGGTGAGGGATACGCAGTATTTT
TRBV12-5	TRBJ2-1	.	.	CASAARDNEQFF	TGTGCTAGTGCCGCGCGGGACAATGAGCAGTTCTTC
TRBV7-9	TRBJ2-1	.	TRBD2	CASSQLAGGLGVNEQFF	TGTGCCAGCAGCCAACTAGCGGGGGGGCTTGGTGTCAATGAGCAGTTCTTC
TRBV5-4	TRBJ2-7	.	.	CASSSGVPPYEQYF	TGTGCCAGCAGCTCCGGGGTTCCCCCCTACGAGCAGTACTTC
TRBV5-4	TRBJ2-3	.	TRBD1	CASSLGTGGTDTQYF	TGTGCCAGCAGCTTGGGGACAGGGGGCACAGATACGCAGTATTTT
TRBV30	TRBJ1-2	few	TRBD1	CAWRREGGGGHYGYTF	TGTGCCTGGAGACGGGAAGGGGGCGGAGGCCACTATGGCTACACCTTC
TRBV20-1	TRBJ1-5	.	TRBD1	CSASRGPGYQPQHF	TGCAGTGCTAGTAGGGGGCCTGGATATCAGCCCCAGCATTTT
TRBV30	TRBJ1-2	.	.	CAWRRRDTELSGYTF	TGTGCCTGGAGACGACGGGACACGGAATTATCTGGCTACACCTTC
TRBV28	TRBJ2-7	many	.	CASSQGKQGSYEQYF	TGTGCCAGCAGTCAAGGGAAACAGGGTTCCTACGAGCAGTACTTC
TRBV3-1/TRBV3-2	TRBJ2-1	few	TRBD2	CASSQDRLAGPSYNEQFF	TGTGCCAGCAGCCAAGATCGACTAGCGGGGCCCTCCTACAATGAGCAGTTCTTC
TRBV5-1	TRBJ2-1	.	.	CASSLAGGVGRIEQFF	TGCGCCAGCAGCTTGGCCGGGGGAGTGGGGCGAATTGAGCAGTTCTTC
TRBV5-1	TRBJ2-7	.	TRBD1	CASSPGQTYEQYF	TGCGCCAGCAGCCCGGGACAGACATACGAGCAGTACTTC
TRBV24-1	TRBJ2-7	.	.	CATRREQVNYYEQYF	TGTGCCACCCGACGAGAACAGGTGAATTACTACGAGCAGTACTTC
TRBV6-1	TRBJ1-1	.	TRBD1	CASSETGDPNTEAFF	TGTGCCAGCAGTGAAACAGGGGACCCGAACACTGAAGCTTTCTTT
TRBV3-1/TRBV3-2	TRBJ2-5	.	TRBD2	CASSQGGLEETQYF	TGTGCCAGCAGCCAAGGGGGACTAGAAGAGACCCAGTACTTC
TRBV21-1	TRBJ2-1	.	.	CASSAQKSSGYSYNEQFF	TGTGCCAGCAGCGCTCAGAAATCTAGCGGCTACTCCTACAATGAGCAGTTCTTC
TRBV19	TRBJ2-3	.	TRBD2	CASSIASGRADTQYF	TGTGCCAGTAGTATAGCTAGCGGGAGGGCAGATACGCAGTATTTT
TRBV28	TRBJ1-5	.	.	CASSEEISPQHF	TGTGCCAGCAGTGAGGAAATCAGCCCCCAGCATTTT
TRBV18	TRBJ1-1	.	.	CASSPQDPDLNTEAFF	TGTGCCAGCTCACCACAGGATCCGGACTTGAACACTGAAGCTTTCTTT
TRBV6-2/TRBV6-3	TRBJ2-2	.	.	CASSHTWSGELFF	TGTGCCAGCAGTCACACGTGGTCCGGGGAGCTGTTTTTT
TRBV2	TRBJ1-6	.	.	CASSERTVGVYNSPLHF	TGTGCCAGCAGTGAAAGGACAGTTGGGGTCTATAATTCACCCCTCCACTTT
TRBV6-5	TRBJ1-3	.	.	CASSYSSLTGNTIYF	TGTGCCAGCAGTTACTCGTCCCTAACTGGAAACACCATATATTTT
TRBV18	TRBJ1-1	.	TRBD1	CASSRFQGQGDTEAFF	TGTGCCAGCTCACGATTTCAGGGACAGGGGGACACTGAAGCTTTCTTT
TRBV5-1	TRBJ1-6	few	.	CASRNPGLQNSPLHF	TGCGCCAGCAGGAACCCGGGACTCCAAAATTCACCCCTCCACTTT